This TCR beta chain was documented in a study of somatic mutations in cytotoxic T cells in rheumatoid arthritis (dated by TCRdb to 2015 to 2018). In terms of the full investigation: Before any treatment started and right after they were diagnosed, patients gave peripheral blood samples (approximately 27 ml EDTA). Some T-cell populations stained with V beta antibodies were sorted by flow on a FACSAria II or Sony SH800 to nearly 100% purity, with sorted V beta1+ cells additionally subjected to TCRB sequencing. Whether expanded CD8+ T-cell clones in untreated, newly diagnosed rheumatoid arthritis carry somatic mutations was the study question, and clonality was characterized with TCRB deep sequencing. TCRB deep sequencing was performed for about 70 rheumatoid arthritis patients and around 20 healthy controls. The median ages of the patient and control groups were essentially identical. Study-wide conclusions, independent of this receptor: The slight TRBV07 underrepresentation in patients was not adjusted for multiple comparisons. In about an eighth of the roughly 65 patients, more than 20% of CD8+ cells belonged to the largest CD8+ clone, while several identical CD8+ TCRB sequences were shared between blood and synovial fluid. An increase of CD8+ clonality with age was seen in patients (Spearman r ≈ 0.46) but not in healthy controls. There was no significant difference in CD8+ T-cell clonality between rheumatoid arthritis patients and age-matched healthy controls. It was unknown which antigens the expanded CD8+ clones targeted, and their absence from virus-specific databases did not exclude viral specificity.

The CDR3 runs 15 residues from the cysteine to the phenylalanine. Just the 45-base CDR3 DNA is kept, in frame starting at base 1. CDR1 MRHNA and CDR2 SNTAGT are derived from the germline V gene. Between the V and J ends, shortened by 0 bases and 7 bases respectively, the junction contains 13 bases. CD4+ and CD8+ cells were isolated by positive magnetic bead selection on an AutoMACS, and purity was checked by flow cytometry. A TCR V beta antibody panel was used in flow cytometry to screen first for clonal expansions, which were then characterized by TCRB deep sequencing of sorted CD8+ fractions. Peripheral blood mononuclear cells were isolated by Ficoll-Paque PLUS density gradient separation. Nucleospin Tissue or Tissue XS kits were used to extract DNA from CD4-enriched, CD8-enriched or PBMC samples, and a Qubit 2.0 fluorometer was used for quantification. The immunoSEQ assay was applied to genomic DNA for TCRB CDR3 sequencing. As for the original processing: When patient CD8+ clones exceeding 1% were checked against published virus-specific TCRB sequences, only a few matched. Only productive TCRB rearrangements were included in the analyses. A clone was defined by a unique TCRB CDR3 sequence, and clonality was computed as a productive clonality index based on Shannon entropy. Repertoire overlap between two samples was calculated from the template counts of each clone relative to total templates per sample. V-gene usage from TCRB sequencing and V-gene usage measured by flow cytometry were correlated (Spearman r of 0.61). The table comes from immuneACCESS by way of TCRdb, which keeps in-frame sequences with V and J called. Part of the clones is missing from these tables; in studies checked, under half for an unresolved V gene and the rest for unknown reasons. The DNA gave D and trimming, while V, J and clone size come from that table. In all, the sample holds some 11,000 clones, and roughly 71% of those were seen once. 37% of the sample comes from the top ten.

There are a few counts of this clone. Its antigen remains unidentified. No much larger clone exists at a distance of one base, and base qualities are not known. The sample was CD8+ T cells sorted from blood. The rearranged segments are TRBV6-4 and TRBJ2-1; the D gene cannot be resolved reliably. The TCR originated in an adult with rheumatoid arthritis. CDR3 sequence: CASSDSAFEFNEQFF. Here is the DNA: TGTGCCAGCAGTGACTCGGCTTTTGAGTTTAATGAGCAGTTCTTC.